This passage covers 3 T cell receptor beta chains from one sample sequenced in a study of blood T cell repertoires in COVID-19. Sequenced by immunoSEQ multiplex PCR; TCRdb stores in-frame clones only, minus some. This repertoire shows over 50,000 clones, 86% found once; its top ten account for 2.5% to 3%. The sequenced sample was peripheral blood. The receptors shown here come from an elderly man with acute or convalescent COVID-19.

The chain links TRBV10-3 to TRBJ1-1, with 8 positions matching TRBD1. Losses at the gene ends were 10 bases for V and 1 base for J; bases not matched to a gene: 5. Germline V gene data show CDR1 as ENHRY and CDR2 as SYGVKD. The CDR3 is made up of 13 amino acids. CDR3 sequence: CATGDRSNTEAFF. For the CDR3, the DNA is TGTGCCACCGGGGACAGGTCGAACACTGAAGCTTTCTTT.

The chain joins TRBV6-5 to TRBJ1-5; 8 nucleotides match TRBD1. The CDR3 is made up of 15 amino acids. The germline V gene has CDR1 MNHEY and CDR2 SVGAGI. With V trimmed by 4 bases and J by 6 bases, 8 bases remained unmatched. CDR3 in amino acids: CASSSTGERFQPQHF. As DNA, the CDR3 is TGTGCCAGCAGTTCGACAGGGGAAAGGTTTCAGCCCCAGCATTTT.

The rearrangement uses TRBV10-3 and TRBJ2-7, with D tentatively TRBD2 (7 bases). Trimming shortened V by 10 bases and J by 2 bases, and 15 bases separated the two germline ends. Germline CDR1 is ENHRY and CDR2 is SYGVKD. The CDR3 has 13 amino acids. The CDR3 sequence: CASTGGQAYEQYF. The CDR3 DNA reads as TGTGCCAGCACGGGGGGCCAGGCCTACGAGCAGTACTTC.